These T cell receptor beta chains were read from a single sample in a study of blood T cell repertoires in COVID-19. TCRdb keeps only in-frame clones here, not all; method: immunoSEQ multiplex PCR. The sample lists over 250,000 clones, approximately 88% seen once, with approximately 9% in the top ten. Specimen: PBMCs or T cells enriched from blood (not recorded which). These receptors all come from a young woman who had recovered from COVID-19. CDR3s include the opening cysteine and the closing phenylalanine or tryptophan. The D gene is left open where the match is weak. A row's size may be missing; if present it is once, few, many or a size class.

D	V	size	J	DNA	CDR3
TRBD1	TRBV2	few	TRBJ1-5	TGTGCCAGCAGGGGGACAGTGAGCAATCAGCCCCAGCATTTT	CASRGTVSNQPQHF
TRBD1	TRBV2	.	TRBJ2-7	TGTGCCAGCACTAACATACGGGACAGGGGGCTCGAGCAGTACTTC	CASTNIRDRGLEQYF
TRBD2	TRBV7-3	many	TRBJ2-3	TGTGCCAGCGCGAGGCTAGCGGGAGGGTCGGATACGCAGTATTTT	CASARLAGGSDTQYF
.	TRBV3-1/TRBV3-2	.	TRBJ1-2	TGTGCCAGCAGCGTAGACAGAGATGGCTACACCTTC	CASSVDRDGYTF
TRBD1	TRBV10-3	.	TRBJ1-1	TGTGCCATCAGTTGGGACAGGGCGGATGAAGCTTTCTTT	CAISWDRADEAFF
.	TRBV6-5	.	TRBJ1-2	TGTGCCAGCAGGCCAGGAGGACGGAACTATGGCTACACCTTC	CASRPGGRNYGYTF
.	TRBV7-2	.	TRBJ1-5	TGTGCCAGCAGCCTAGGGGTGGGGCAGGGTCAGCCCCAGCATTTT	CASSLGVGQGQPQHF
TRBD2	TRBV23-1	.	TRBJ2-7	TGCGCCAGCATGCGGGAGTTAGCGGGAGGGCCCACCTACGAGCAGTACTTC	CASMRELAGGPTYEQYF
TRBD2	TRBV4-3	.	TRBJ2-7	TGCGCCAGCAGCAAGTCGATAGCGGGAGGAAGTATGGGCGAGCAGTACTTC	CASSKSIAGGSMGEQYF
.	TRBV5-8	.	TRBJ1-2	TGTGCCAGCAGCAATGACGGGCGGCGGGCGGATGGCTACACCTTC	CASSNDGRRADGYTF
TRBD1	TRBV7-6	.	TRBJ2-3	TGTGCCAGCAGCTACCCCGGGACAGGCACAGATACGCAGTATTTT	CASSYPGTGTDTQYF
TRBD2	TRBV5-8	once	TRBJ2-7	TGTGCCAGCAGCTTGGTCGGTGGTAGCGGGATCATCTACGAGCAGTACTTC	CASSLVGGSGIIYEQYF
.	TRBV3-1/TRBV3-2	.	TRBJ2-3	TGTGCCAGCAGCCAAAGGGCCACGCCACTAGAACTATACCGTACGCAGTATTTT	CASSQRATPLELYRTQYF
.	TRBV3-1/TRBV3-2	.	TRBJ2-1	TGTGCCAGCAGCCACCACGGGACTGCCCCTCCCAATGAGCAGTTCTTC	CASSHHGTAPPNEQFF
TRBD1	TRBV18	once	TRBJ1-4	TGTGCCAGCTCACCACCGGTGGGGACAGATGAAAAACTGTTTTTT	CASSPPVGTDEKLFF
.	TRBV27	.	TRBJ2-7	TGTGCCAGCAGTTTATTCCCTAGCTCCCAAGAAAGTTCCTACGAGCAGTACTTC	CASSLFPSSQESSYEQYF
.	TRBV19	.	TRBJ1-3	TGTGCCAGTAGTGTGCAGGAGGCTGGAAACACCATATATTTT	CASSVQEAGNTIYF
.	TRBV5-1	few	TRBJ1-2	TGCGCCAGCAGCCGTCTTAGTGAGGAGGGCTACACCTTC	CASSRLSEEGYTF
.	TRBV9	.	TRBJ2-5	TGTGCCAGCAGCGTAGGCCCGGGAGTGGAGACCCAGTACTTC	CASSVGPGVETQYF
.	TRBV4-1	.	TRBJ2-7	TGCGCCAGCAGCCTTAGCGACTCCTACGAGCAGTACTTC	CASSLSDSYEQYF
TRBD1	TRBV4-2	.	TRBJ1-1	TGTGCCAGCAGCCAAAGAACAGGGGGATATCACACTGAAGCTTTCTTT	CASSQRTGGYHTEAFF
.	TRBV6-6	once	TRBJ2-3	TGTGCCAGCAGTACTACTTCGGGACAAATCACAGATACGCAGTATTTT	CASSTTSGQITDTQYF
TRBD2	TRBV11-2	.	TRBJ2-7	TGTGCCAGCAGCTCGGGGGGAGGGAGAGGCTACGAGCAGTACTTC	CASSSGGGRGYEQYF
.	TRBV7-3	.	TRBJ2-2	TGTGCCAGCAGCTTAAGCCCGGAAGCGGCGAACACCGGGGAGCTGTTTTTT	CASSLSPEAANTGELFF
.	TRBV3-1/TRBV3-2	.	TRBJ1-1	TGTGCCAGCAGCCACCTCGACACTGAAGCTTTCTTT	CASSHLDTEAFF
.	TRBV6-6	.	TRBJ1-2	TGTGCCACCACCTCCGGGATACCGCTGGGTGGCTACACCTTC	CATTSGIPLGGYTF
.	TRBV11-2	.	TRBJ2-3	TGTGCCAGCAGTCGACCGCGGAGCCAGAGCACAGATACGCAGTATTTT	CASSRPRSQSTDTQYF
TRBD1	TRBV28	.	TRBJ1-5	TGTGCCAGCAGTTTACTGTCCGGGACAGGGGTTCAGCCCCAGCATTTT	CASSLLSGTGVQPQHF
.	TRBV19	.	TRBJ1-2	TGTGCCAGTAGTATCCGGGCTAACTATGGCTACACCTTC	CASSIRANYGYTF
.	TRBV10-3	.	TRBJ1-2	TGTGCCTCGGGGACTGTCGACTATGGCTACACCTTC	CASGTVDYGYTF
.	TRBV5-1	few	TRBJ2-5	TGCGCCAGCAGCTTGGGTGGCAGGCAAGAGACCCAGTACTTC	CASSLGGRQETQYF
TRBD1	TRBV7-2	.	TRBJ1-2	TGTGCCAGCACCTTAGCTGGCGGACAGGGGGCGATTGGCTACACCTTC	CASTLAGGQGAIGYTF
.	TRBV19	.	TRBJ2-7	TGTGCCAGTAGTATAATGGAGGGCTACGAGCAGTACTTC	CASSIMEGYEQYF
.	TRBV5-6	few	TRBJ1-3	TGTGCCAGCAGCCGACAGGCAACAAGACGAAACACCATATATTTT	CASSRQATRRNTIYF
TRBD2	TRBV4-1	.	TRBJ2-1	TGCGCCAGCAGCCAAGTGATCCAGCGGGGTTTCTGGGGGCAGTTCTTC	CASSQVIQRGFWGQFF
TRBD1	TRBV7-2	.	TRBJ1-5	TGTGCCAGCAGCTTAGTCGGATCACAGGGGGCAAATCAGCCCCAGCATTTT	CASSLVGSQGANQPQHF
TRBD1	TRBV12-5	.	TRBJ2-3	TGTGCTAGTGGTCTGTGGACAGGGGAGTTCGCTAGCACAGATACGCAGTATTTT	CASGLWTGEFASTDTQYF
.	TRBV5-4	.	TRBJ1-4	TGTGCCAGCAGCTCGCAGGGGTCCACAAATGAAAAACTGTTTTTT	CASSSQGSTNEKLFF
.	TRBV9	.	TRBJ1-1	TGTGCCAGCAGCGCCCAACAGGGTTACACTGAAGCTTTCTTT	CASSAQQGYTEAFF
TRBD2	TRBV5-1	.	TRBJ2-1	TGCGCCAGCAGCCCTGTCTGGGGGGGTGAGCAGTTCTTC	CASSPVWGGEQFF
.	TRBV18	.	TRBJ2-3	TGTGCCAGCTCAGCCGGCGGGGGCACAGATACGCAGTATTTT	CASSAGGGTDTQYF
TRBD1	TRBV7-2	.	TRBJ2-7	TGTGCCAGCAGCTCAGGACAGGTGGGGGTTTTGGGGCAGTACTTC	CASSSGQVGVLGQYF
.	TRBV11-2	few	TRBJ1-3	TGTGCCAGCAGCTTAGAACCGGAGGGAAACACCATATATTTT	CASSLEPEGNTIYF
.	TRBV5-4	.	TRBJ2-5	TGTGCCAGCAGCTCGAGGGGGATAGAGACCCAGTACTTC	CASSSRGIETQYF
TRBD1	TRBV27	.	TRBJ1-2	TGTGCCAGCAGTTTTTCGGGACAGGGCTATGGCTACACCTTC	CASSFSGQGYGYTF
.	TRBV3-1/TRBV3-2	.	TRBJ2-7	TGTGCCAGCAGCCAAGTGGAGACTAGTTCCGAGCAGTACTTC	CASSQVETSSEQYF
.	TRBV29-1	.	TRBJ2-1	TGCAGCGTTGATGTGGAGGGGGGGGCCGATGAGCAGTTCTTC	CSVDVEGGADEQFF
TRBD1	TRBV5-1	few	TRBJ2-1	TGCGCCAGCAGGGGGGGACAGGGTGCCAATGAGCAGTTCTTC	CASRGGQGANEQFF
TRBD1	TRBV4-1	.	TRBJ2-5	TGCGCCAGCAGCCAGCCAACGAGTCGAGGAGGGACAGGGAATCGAGAGACCCAGTACTTC	CASSQPTSRGGTGNRETQYF
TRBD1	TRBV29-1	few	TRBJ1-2	TGCAGCGTCGCCCCGGGACAGGCCTATGGCTACACCTTC	CSVAPGQAYGYTF
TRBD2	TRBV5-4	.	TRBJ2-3	TGTGCCAGCAGACCACTAGCGGGGGGGCCTTATACGCAGTATTTT	CASRPLAGGPYTQYF
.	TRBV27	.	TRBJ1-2	TGTGCCAGCAGTCGGCAGGGAGGGTGGGGCTACACCTTC	CASSRQGGWGYTF
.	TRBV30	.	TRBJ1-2	TGTGCCTGGAGTGTTACAGGCCGCTATGGCTACACCTTC	CAWSVTGRYGYTF
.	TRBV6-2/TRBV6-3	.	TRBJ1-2	TGTGCCAGCAGTTATTATAAGGAGGGCTATGGCTACACCTTC	CASSYYKEGYGYTF
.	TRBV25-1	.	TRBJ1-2	TGTGCCAGCAGTCCTAGGAGAACCCATGGCTACACCTTC	CASSPRRTHGYTF
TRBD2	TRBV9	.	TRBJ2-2	TGTGCCAGCAGCGTAGCGGGGGGGCCCGGGGAGCTGTTTTTT	CASSVAGGPGELFF
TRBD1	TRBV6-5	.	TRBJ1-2	TGTGCCAGCAGGGACAGGCCAGACTATGGCTACACCTTC	CASRDRPDYGYTF
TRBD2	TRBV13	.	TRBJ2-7	TGTGCCAGCAGCTTAGGCGGACTAGCGGGGGAAGAGCAGTACTTC	CASSLGGLAGEEQYF
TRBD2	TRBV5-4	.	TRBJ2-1	TGTGCCAGCAGCTTGGGGGCTAGCGGGGGGTACAATGAGCAGTTCTTC	CASSLGASGGYNEQFF
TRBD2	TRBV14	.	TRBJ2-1	TGTGCCAGCAGCCGAAGCGGGAGGGCCTCCTACAATGAGCAGTTCTTC	CASSRSGRASYNEQFF